This T cell receptor (beta chain) is from a study of beta chain features in type 1 diabetes. In the study overall: All samples together contributed almost 110,000,000 sorted cells for examination. Study-level findings and limits: Significant though moderate, a shortening of TCRB CDR3s appeared in all four CD4+ subsets of Type 1 diabetes patients. Lower insertion and higher deletion counts appeared at VDJ junctions in type 1 diabetes patients.

Sampling consisted of one heparinised blood draw per donor, averaging around 120 mL. TCRB transcripts that were expressed got sequenced, as all of the isolated RNA had been reverse transcribed. TCRdb's table, derived via immunoSEQ multiplex PCR, lists solely in-frame clones and lacks some. The sample has 95,000 to 110,000 clones; about 26% are singletons. Germline V gene data show CDR1 as GTSNPN and CDR2 as SVGIG (reference sequence). This CDR3 is built from 15 residues. V was pared by 2 bases and J by 1 base, with 13 bases between. This clone was counted a few times. What it recognizes is unknown. The sequencing sample was made of central memory CD4+ T cells from blood. The rearrangement uses TRBV30 and TRBJ2-3; D perhaps matches TRBD2 (6 bases). The source is a woman aged 18-35 years with type 1 diabetes. In DNA, the CDR3 is TGTGCCTGGAGTCCCCGGGGGACGGGCACAGATACGCAGTATTTT. This sequence encodes CAWSPRGTGTDTQYF.